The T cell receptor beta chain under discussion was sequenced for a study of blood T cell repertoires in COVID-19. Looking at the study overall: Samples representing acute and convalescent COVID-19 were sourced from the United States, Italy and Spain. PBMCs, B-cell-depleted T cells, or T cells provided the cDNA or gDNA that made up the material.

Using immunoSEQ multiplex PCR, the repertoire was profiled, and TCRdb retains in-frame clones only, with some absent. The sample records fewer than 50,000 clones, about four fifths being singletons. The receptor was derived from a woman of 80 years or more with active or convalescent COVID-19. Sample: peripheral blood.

The CDR3 nucleotides are TGCGCCAGCAGCCAAGGGGTAGATACGGGCTATGGCTACACCTTC. It is translated as CASSQGVDTGYGYTF. V is TRBV4-1 and J is TRBJ1-2; D gene ambiguous. V shed 1 base and J shed 4 bases, with 13 bases lying between them. CDR1 and CDR2 from the germline V gene are MGHRA and YSYEKL. The CDR3 extends over 15 amino acids.